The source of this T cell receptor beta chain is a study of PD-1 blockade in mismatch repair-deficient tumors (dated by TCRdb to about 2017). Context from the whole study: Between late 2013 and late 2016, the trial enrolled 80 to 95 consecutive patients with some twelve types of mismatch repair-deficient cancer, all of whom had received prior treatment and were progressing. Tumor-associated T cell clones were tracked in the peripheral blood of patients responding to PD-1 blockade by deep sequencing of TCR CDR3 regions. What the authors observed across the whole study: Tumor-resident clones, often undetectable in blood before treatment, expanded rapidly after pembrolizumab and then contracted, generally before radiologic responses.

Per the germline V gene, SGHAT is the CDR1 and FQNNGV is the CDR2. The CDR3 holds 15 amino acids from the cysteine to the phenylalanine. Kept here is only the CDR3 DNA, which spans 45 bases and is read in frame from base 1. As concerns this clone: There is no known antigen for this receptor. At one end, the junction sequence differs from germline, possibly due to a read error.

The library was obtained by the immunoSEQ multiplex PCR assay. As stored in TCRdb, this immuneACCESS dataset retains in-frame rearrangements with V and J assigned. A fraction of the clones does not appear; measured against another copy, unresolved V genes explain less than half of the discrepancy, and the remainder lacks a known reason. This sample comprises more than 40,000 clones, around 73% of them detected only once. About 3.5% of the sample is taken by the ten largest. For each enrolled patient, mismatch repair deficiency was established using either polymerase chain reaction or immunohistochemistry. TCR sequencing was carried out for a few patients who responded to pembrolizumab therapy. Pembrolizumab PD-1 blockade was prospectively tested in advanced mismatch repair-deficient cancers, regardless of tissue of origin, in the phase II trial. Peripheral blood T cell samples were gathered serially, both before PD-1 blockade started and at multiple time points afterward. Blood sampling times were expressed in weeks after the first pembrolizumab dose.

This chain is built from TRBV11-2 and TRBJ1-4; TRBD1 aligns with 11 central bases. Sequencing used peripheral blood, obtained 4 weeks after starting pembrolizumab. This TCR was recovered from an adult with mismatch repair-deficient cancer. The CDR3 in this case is CASSLGQGAGLSLFF. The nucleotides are TGTGCCAGCAGTTTAGGACAGGGGGCAGGTTTAAGTCTGTTTTTT.